Presented here are 18 T cell receptor beta chains from one specimen sequenced in a study of glioma-infiltrating T cells. The iRepertoire nested amplicon-rescue multiplex PCR amplified TCR alpha and beta CDR3s from RNA. TCRdb called the multiplex PCR reads again in MiXCR, with one record for every CDR3 protein. The sample contains a few hundred thousand distinct CDR3 sequences, roughly two fifths of which appear only once. The sequencing input was glioma tissue, nonneoplastic brain tissue, or PBMCs (not recorded which). Receptors were obtained from a human donor with low-grade glioma or glioblastoma, undergoing nonglioma brain surgery, or in good health (not recorded which).

On this clonotype: A read error is possible here, since a much larger clone lies one base away. The V gene is TRBV28, the J gene TRBJ1-1; possible D gene TRBD1, 5 bases. CDR1 is MDHEN and CDR2 is SYDVKM in the germline V gene. The CDR3 is 13 residues long. Trimming shortened V by 6 bases and J by 9 bases, and 17 bases separated the two germline ends. CDR3 DNA: TGTGCCAGCAGCAGAACAGGATTTACTAAAGCTTTCTTT. It specifies CASSRTGFTKAFF. The full variable domain, rest sourced from reference TRBV28 and TRBJ1-1, is DVKVTQSSRYLVKRTGEKVFLECVQDMDHENMFWYRQDPGLGLRLIYFSYDVKMKEKGDIPEGYSVSREKKERFSLILESASTNQTSMYLCASSRTGFTKAFFGQGTRLTVV.

V is TRBV18 and J is TRBJ2-7; no clear D. Trimming took 1 base from V and 2 from J, leaving 9 bases between them. The CDR3 spans 14 residues. CDR1 and CDR2 from the germline V gene are KGHSH and LQKENI. The CDR3 reads CASSPRQIAYEQYF. CDR3 nucleotide sequence: TGTGCCAGCTCACCACGGCAGATCGCCTACGAGCAGTACTTC. Full variable domain (rest looked up from reference TRBV18 and TRBJ2-7): NAGVMQNPRHLVRRRGQEARLRCSPMKGHSHVYWYRQLPEEGLKFMVYLQKENIIDESGMPKERFSAEFPKEGPSILRIQQVVRGDSAAYFCASSPRQIAYEQYFGPGTRLTVT.

As regards this clonotype: An end of the junction does not agree with germline; a read error may underlie this. This rearrangement joins TRBV28 to TRBJ2-4, with TRBD2 matching 7 bases. The CDR3 is 14 amino acids. The V gene's germline CDR1 is MDHEN and CDR2 SYDVKM. CDR3 sequence: CASSGGRAKNIRYF. The CDR3 DNA reads TGTGCCAGCAGTGGGGGGAGGGCCAAAAACATTCGGTACTTC.

Concerning this clonotype itself: As the CDR3 is not closed by the conserved phenylalanine or tryptophan, this likely results from a read error. This chain connects TRBV27 to TRBJ1-1; tentatively, D is TRBD1 (5 bases). Trimming pared 2 bases from V and 1 base from J, leaving 5 bases between. The CDR3 sequence is 13 residues long. Looked up from germline, CDR1 is MNHEY and CDR2 is SMNVEV (reference sequence). CDR3 DNA: TGTGCCAGCAGTTTAGGGGGGAACACTGAAGCTTTCCTT. Translation: CASSLGGNTEAFL.

This clonotype has just a few counts. The chain recombines TRBV28 with TRBJ2-7; D unresolved. The CDR3 covers 13 residues. Germline V CDR1 and CDR2: MDHEN, SYDVKM. V lost 7 bases and J lost 0, with 10 bases in between. CDR3 protein: CASTPIISYEQYF. DNA of the CDR3: TGTGCCAGCACCCCGATCATCTCCTACGAGCAGTACTTC.

This clonotype was seen only a few times. At one of its ends the junction is not consistent with the germline gene, which may arise from a read error. V usage is TRBV7-3 and J usage is TRBJ1-1; no clear D gene. The CDR3 has 8 amino acids. Germline assignment: CDR1 SGHTA and CDR2 FQGTGA. The CDR3 here is CASRIAPF. The CDR3 DNA is TGTGCCAGCAGGATAGCCCCATTT.

This clonotype came up many times. The chain has TRBV25-1 and TRBJ2-7, with D perhaps being TRBD1 or TRBD2 (7 bases each). CDR3 length: 14 residues. V lost 2 bases to trimming and J lost 7 bases, with 15 bases between them. The germline V gene has CDR1 MGHDK and CDR2 SYGVNS. The CDR3: CASSERGGGPEQYF. CDR3 coding DNA: TGTGCCAGCAGTGAACGGGGAGGGGGCCCGGAGCAGTACTTC.

This clonotype was seen many times. The rearrangement links TRBV18 to TRBJ1-1; no firm D call. The germline V gene encodes CDR1 KGHSH and CDR2 LQKENI. The CDR3 has 13 residues. Trimming cost V 2 bases and J 6 bases, with 10 bases left between them. CDR3 protein: CASSPFVPPEAFF. The CDR3 DNA reads TGTGCCAGCTCACCATTTGTCCCTCCTGAAGCTTTCTTT.

Concerning this clonotype itself: This clone may be a read error of a much larger clone one base away. The chain is built from TRBV20-1 and TRBJ2-3; D is uncertain. From germline, CDR1 is DFQATT and CDR2 SNEGSKA (reference sequence). With 4 bases removed from V and 4 bases from J, the gap between germline ends came to 12 bases. The CDR3 loop spans 13 amino acids. CDR3 in DNA: TGCAGTGCTATCCGGGTTTTCGCAGATACGCAGTATTTT. Encoded protein: CSAIRVFADTQYF.

This clonotype was found a few times. The chain couples TRBV28 to TRBJ1-4; the D gene is possibly TRBD1 (6 bases). This CDR3 has 14 amino acids. CDR1 and CDR2 from the germline V gene are MDHEN and SYDVKM. Trimming cost V 7 bases and J 7 bases, with 16 bases left between them. In DNA, the CDR3 is TGTGCCAGCACCCCGGGAAGGGGGGGTGAAAAACTGTTTTTT. Protein product: CASTPGRGGEKLFF.

Worth noting for this clonotype: One end of the junction varies from germline; a read error may be responsible. The chain couples TRBV10-3 to TRBJ1-2; no clear D gene. This CDR3 has 13 amino acids. Germline V gene data show CDR1 as ENHRY and CDR2 as SYGVKD. For the CDR3, the DNA is TGTGCCATCAGGCCCTCCTCTGGGAGCGATTCGGCCTTC. Residues: CAIRPSSGSDSAF.

Turning to this clonotype: Given a much more abundant clone one base away, this may be a read error. The chain employs TRBV7-2 and TRBJ1-6, with D tentatively TRBD1 (5 bases). Germline CDR1 reads SGHTA; CDR2 reads FQGNSA. The CDR3 contains 12 residues. Trimming took 5 bases from V and 8 from J, leaving 7 bases between them. The CDR3 DNA follows: TGTGCCAGCAGCAGGGACTATTCACCCCTCCACTTT. Translation gives CASSRDYSPLHF.

This clonotype was seen many times. The V gene is TRBV27, the J gene TRBJ2-5, with no clear D. Germline loops: CDR1 MNHEY, CDR2 SMNVEV (reference sequence). CDR3 size: 16 residues. Trimming removed 5 bases from V and 2 bases from J, with 18 bases in between. This CDR3 reads CASSPRRGIHQETQYF. CDR3 DNA sequence: TGTGCCAGCAGTCCCCGTAGAGGAATTCATCAAGAGACCCAGTACTTC.

The chain joins TRBV7-6 to TRBJ2-7; a weak D match, TRBD1 (5 bases). Trimming took off 3 bases at V and 4 bases at J, with 13 bases between the two ends. The CDR3 runs 14 residues. Looked up from germline, CDR1 is SGHVS and CDR2 is FNYEAQ. In DNA form, the CDR3 reads TGTGCCAGCAGCTTCACCTTCAGGGATTACGAGCAGTACTTC. Encoded protein: CASSFTFRDYEQYF.

This clonotype showed up just once. This may be a read error, as it is one base from a much larger clone. The CDR3 nucleotides read TGTGCCACCAGCAGACACGGGAGCACAGATACGCAGTATTTT. It translates to CATSRHGSTDTQYF. The chain links TRBV15 to TRBJ2-3; D gene unclear. Trimming stripped 2 bases from V and 0 bases from J, with 6 bases between. The CDR3 is 14 amino acids. Germline-derived CDR1 and CDR2 are LNHNV and YYDKDF (reference sequence).

A word on this clonotype: This CDR3 is missing its conserved last phenylalanine or tryptophan, likely due to a read error. This chain links TRBV15 with TRBJ1-2; 10 nucleotides line up with TRBD1. The CDR3 runs 17 residues. V shed 0 bases and J 4 bases; nucleotides not matched to a gene: 8. The germline gives CDR1 LNHNV, CDR2 YYDKDF (reference sequence). CDR3 in amino acids: CATSRDHETGGFYGYTL. Written as DNA, the CDR3 is TGTGCCACCAGCAGAGATCATGAGACAGGGGGCTTCTATGGCTACACCCTC.

This clonotype has just a few counts. CDR3 sequence (DNA): TGTGCCAGCAAAAGGGGACAGTATAATTCACCCCTCCACTTT. Amino acids: CASKRGQYNSPLHF. V gene TRBV28 combines with J gene TRBJ1-6; 7 nucleotides agree with TRBD1. CDR1 and CDR2 from the germline V gene are MDHEN and SYDVKM. The CDR3 has 14 residues. Trimming at V came to 7 bases and at J to 4 bases, leaving 4 bases not matched to a gene.

The V gene is TRBV12-3 or TRBV12-4, the J gene TRBJ2-7; D ambiguous. The CDR3 spans 14 residues. The V gene lost 2 bases and the J gene lost 3 bases, with 11 bases spanning the gap. The CDR3, as DNA: TGTGCCAGCAGTTTAAATCCAGGAAGCTACGAGCAGTACTTC. Its translation is CASSLNPGSYEQYF.